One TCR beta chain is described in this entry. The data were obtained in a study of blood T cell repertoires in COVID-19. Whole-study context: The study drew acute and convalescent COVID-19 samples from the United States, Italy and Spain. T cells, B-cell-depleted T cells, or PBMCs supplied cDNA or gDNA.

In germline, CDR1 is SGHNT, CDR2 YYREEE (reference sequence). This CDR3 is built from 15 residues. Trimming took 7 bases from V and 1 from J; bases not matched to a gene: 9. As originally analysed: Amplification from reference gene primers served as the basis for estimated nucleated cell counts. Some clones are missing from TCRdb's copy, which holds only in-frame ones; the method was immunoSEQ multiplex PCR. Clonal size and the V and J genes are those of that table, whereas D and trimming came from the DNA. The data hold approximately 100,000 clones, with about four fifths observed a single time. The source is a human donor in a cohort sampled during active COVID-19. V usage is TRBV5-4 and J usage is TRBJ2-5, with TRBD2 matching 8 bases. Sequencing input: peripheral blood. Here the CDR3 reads CASFLAGGVQETQYF. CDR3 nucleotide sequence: TGTGCCAGCTTCTTGGCGGGGGGTGTCCAAGAGACCCAGTACTTC.